This T cell receptor beta chain was retrieved from a study of blood T cell repertoires in COVID-19. Study summary: In each case, the material was cDNA or gDNA derived from T cells, B-cell-depleted T cells, or PBMCs.

The repertoire was sequenced with immunoSEQ multiplex PCR; TCRdb's copy has only in-frame clones and lacks some. The sample holds 100,000 to 150,000 clones, over 75% seen once. After removal of 0 bases from V and 4 bases from J, the junction contained 5 bases not matched to a gene. CDR3 length: 17 residues. The germline CDR1 and CDR2 sequences are SGHKS and YYEKEE (reference sequence). The origin of this receptor is a woman of 80 years or more with acute or convalescent COVID-19. The chain is built from TRBV5-5 and TRBJ2-1; 12 bases align to TRBD2. The sequenced sample was peripheral blood. CDR3 sequence: CASSLGLAGDGYNEQFF. DNA of the CDR3: TGTGCCAGCAGCTTGGGACTAGCGGGAGACGGGTACAATGAGCAGTTCTTC.